The 24 T cell receptor beta chains below all came from one sample that was sequenced in a study of spatial heterogeneity in lung cancer. The time point: sample taken at primary tumor resection. Using its own MiXCR run on the 5' RACE reads, TCRdb lists one record per CDR3 protein. This table holds several thousand distinct CDR3 sequences, more than 15% found once. Which antigens these TCRs recognize remains unknown. Study conclusions and caveats: The study found that expanded intratumoral alpha and beta TCR counts tracked tumor mutation counts.

This specimen consisted of lung tumor tissue, obtained at surgery. Source of these receptors: a male donor with early-stage non-small cell lung cancer.

This clonotype is medium-sized within its sample. With the library built for alpha chains, this beta chain is off target and its frequency is not meaningful. V and J are TRBV4-3 and TRBJ2-1; maybe TRBD2 (6 bases). This CDR3 comprises 20 residues. Germline CDR1 LGHNA, CDR2 YSLEER. V shed 1 base and J shed 0 bases, with 22 bases lying between them. The CDR3: CASSQVLIAVAESSYNEQFF. In nucleotides, the CDR3 is TGCGCCAGCAGCCAAGTCTTGATTGCGGTAGCGGAAAGCTCCTACAATGAGCAGTTCTTC.

Note on this clonotype: With the library built for alpha chains, this beta chain is off target and its frequency is not meaningful. This chain uses TRBV30 with TRBJ2-1; 9 nucleotides agree with TRBD2. V shed 1 base and J 4 bases; nucleotides not matched to a gene: 5. This CDR3 spans 15 amino acids. CDR1 is GTSNPN, CDR2 SVGIG, per germline (reference sequence). The CDR3 DNA follows: TGTGCCTGGAGTGGACCGACTAGCGGTTACAATGAGCAGTTCTTC. Its protein product is CAWSGPTSGYNEQFF.

A word on this clonotype: This beta chain came through as a stray read in a library set up for alpha chains, and its size says little. This sequence joins TRBV9 and TRBJ2-1; 9 positions match TRBD1. This CDR3 comprises 15 residues. With 3 bases clipped from V and 5 bases from J, the junction kept 6 bases outside the gene matches. The V gene's germline CDR1 is SGDLS and CDR2 YYNGEE. CDR3 DNA sequence: TGTGCCAGCAGCGCCCCGGGACAGGGCCACAATGAGCAGTTCTTC. Translating it yields CASSAPGQGHNEQFF.

In its sample, this clonotype ranks as large. Little can be read into the size of this beta chain, an off-target read in a library designed for alpha chains. The gene calls are TRBV7-2 and TRBJ2-5; 10 bases fit TRBD2. The germline gives CDR1 SGHTA, CDR2 FQGNSA. The J segment lost 5 bases and the V segment lost 5 bases, leaving 8 bases of the junction unmatched. The CDR3 is 15 residues long. This chain's CDR3 is CASSTQRGGHETQYF. The CDR3 DNA reads as TGTGCCAGCAGCACACAGCGGGGGGGCCATGAGACCCAGTACTTC.

This clonotype was detected only a few times. This beta chain lies outside the target of a library built for alpha chains; its clone size means little. The gene calls are TRBV20-1 and TRBJ2-7; the match to TRBD2 covers 10 bases. The CDR3 contains 14 residues. The germline V gene has CDR1 DFQATT and CDR2 SNEGSKA (reference sequence). Trimming cost V 3 bases and J 2 bases; bases outside gene matches: 4. CDR3 bases: TGCAGTGCTAGGGAAGCGGGGGGGCCCTACGAGCAGTACTTC. It encodes CSAREAGGPYEQYF.

This clonotype counts as medium-sized. Since it is a stray read in a library aimed at alpha chains, this beta chain has a size that is not meaningful. The chain couples TRBV9 to TRBJ2-1; D call uncertain. Trimming stripped 4 bases from V and 3 bases from J, with 14 bases between. This CDR3 has 15 residues. CDR1 SGDLS and CDR2 YYNGEE come from the germline V gene. In DNA, the CDR3 is TGTGCCAGCAGCCTCCAAATGGGTGGCTACAATGAGCAGTTCTTC. Translation gives CASSLQMGGYNEQFF.

This clonotype is medium-sized (0.01 to 0.1%) by share. This beta chain is an unintended read in a library built for alpha chains; its size means little. The chain employs TRBV7-2 and TRBJ2-3; D ambiguous. The germline gives CDR1 SGHTA, CDR2 FQGNSA. The germline V and J ends were trimmed by 1 base and 6 bases, with 2 bases remaining between them. The CDR3 is 11 residues long. The CDR3 bases are TGTGCCAGCAGCTTAGTTGATACGCAGTATTTT. Translation gives CASSLVDTQYF. Full variable domain (remainder filled in from reference TRBV7-2 and TRBJ2-3): GAGVSQSPSNKVTEKGKDVELRCDPISGHTALYWYRQSLGQGLEFLIYFQGNSAPDKSGLPSDRFSAERTGGSVSTLTIQRTQQEDSAVYLCASSLVDTQYFGPGTRLTVL.

This clonotype was seen at least ten times. This beta chain is off target for a library built for alpha chains, so its abundance means little. V usage is TRBV7-2 and J usage is TRBJ2-7, with no clear D. Trimming cost V 2 bases and J 5 bases, with 13 bases left between them. Germline V gene data show CDR1 as SGHTA and CDR2 as FQGNSA. This CDR3 is 14 amino acids long. The CDR3 protein is CASSLRLGSDEQYF. For the CDR3, the DNA is TGTGCCAGCAGCTTACGACTGGGCTCTGACGAGCAGTACTTC.

This clonotype is labeled medium-sized. Little can be read into the size of this beta chain, an off-target read in a library designed for alpha chains. The chain has TRBV20-1 and TRBJ2-5, with 7 bases identical to TRBD2. The ends lost 6 bases at V and 1 base at J; junction bases unmatched: 2. Germline CDR1 and CDR2: DFQATT and SNEGSKA (reference sequence). The CDR3 has 12 amino acids. The CDR3 DNA is TGCAGTGCGATAGCGGGCCAAGAGACCCAGTACTTC. The encoded protein is CSAIAGQETQYF.

Of note for this clonotype: The library was prepared for alpha chains; this beta chain is a stray read, so its frequency means little. This chain uses TRBV9 with TRBJ2-3, with 7 bases that match TRBD2. The V gene end was trimmed by 4 bases and the J gene end by 2 bases; junction bases not matched to a gene: 13. Germline values: CDR1 SGDLS, CDR2 YYNGEE. The CDR3 has 17 amino acids. The chain's CDR3 is CASSRLALPMNTDTQYF. In DNA, the CDR3 is TGTGCCAGCAGCCGACTAGCCCTACCTATGAACACAGATACGCAGTATTTT.

This clonotype has ten or more counts. The library was designed around alpha chains, so this beta chain is a stray read whose abundance carries little weight. The rearrangement uses TRBV7-2 and TRBJ2-5; D gene unclear. The V and J ends lost 0 bases and 4 bases respectively, with 9 bases between them. This CDR3 has 14 amino acids. Germline V lookup: CDR1 SGHTA, CDR2 FQGNSA. The DNA of the CDR3 is TGTGCCAGCAGCTTAGCGGCGTGGGGAGAGACCCAGTACTTC. Amino acid sequence: CASSLAAWGETQYF.

This clonotype was observed a few times. The library was built for alpha chains, so this beta chain is an off-target read and its size means little. This chain connects TRBV4-1 to TRBJ2-3; the D is unclear. CDR3 length equals 13 residues. Trimming removed 3 bases at V and 4 bases at J, with 8 bases between. CDR1 and CDR2 (germline): MGHRA, YSYEKL. CDR3 amino acids: CASSQPRPDTQYF. The CDR3 coding sequence is TGCGCCAGCAGCCAGCCTCGGCCAGATACGCAGTATTTT.

Comments on this clonotype: The library was designed around alpha chains, so this beta chain is a stray read whose abundance carries little weight. V usage is TRBV6-1 and J usage is TRBJ2-3; D remains ambiguous. The germline CDR1 and CDR2 sequences are MNHNS and SASEGT. V was clipped by 7 bases and J by 0 bases, with 14 bases between them. This CDR3 has 15 amino acids. CDR3 sequence (DNA): TGTGCCAGCACCGACCGGGCCCATAGCACAGATACGCAGTATTTT. It specifies CASTDRAHSTDTQYF.

This clonotype was seen a handful of times. As an off-target read in a library built for alpha chains, this beta chain has a frequency of little significance. The chain is built from TRBV6-6 and TRBJ2-1; TRBD2 matches at 11 bases. The CDR3 runs to 17 residues. The germline CDR1 and CDR2 sequences are MNHNY and SVGAGI (reference sequence). The J segment lost 4 bases and the V segment lost 0 bases, leaving 5 bases of the junction unmatched. CDR3 coding DNA: TGTGCCAGCAGTTACTCGGGTAGCGGGGGGGTTTACAATGAGCAGTTCTTC. It yields the protein CASSYSGSGGVYNEQFF.

Points on this clonotype: Within a library made for alpha chains, this beta chain is off target, and its count is uninformative. Written as DNA, the CDR3 is TGTGCCAGCAACCTGCCGGGACAGGGAGGCACCGGGGAGCTGTTTTTT. It is translated as CASNLPGQGGTGELFF. The gene calls are TRBV2 and TRBJ2-2, with TRBD1 matching 9 bases. The junction had 10 bases not matched to a gene; V was cut back by 7 bases and J by 4 bases. CDR1 and CDR2 from the germline V gene are SNHLY and FYNNEI. This CDR3 is built from 16 residues.

Points on this clonotype: Found in a library prepared for alpha chains, this beta chain is an off-target read, and its abundance has little meaning. The chain uses TRBV6-2 or TRBV6-3 and TRBJ2-2; no clear D. Trimming pared 6 bases from V and 0 bases from J, leaving 11 bases between. Germline V lookup: CDR1 MNHEY, CDR2 SVGEGT. The CDR3 is made up of 15 amino acids. The CDR3 is CASSRLLANTGELFF. The CDR3 bases are TGTGCCAGCAGCCGTCTACTCGCGAACACCGGGGAGCTGTTTTTT.

In its sample, this clonotype was seen once. Because this beta chain is a stray read in a library intended to capture alpha chains, its abundance should not be given much weight. This chain links TRBV7-2 with TRBJ2-2; 10 bases map to TRBD1. The V gene's germline CDR1 is SGHTA and CDR2 FQGNSA. This CDR3 region has 17 residues. J was trimmed by 5 bases and V by 6 bases; bases with no gene match: 12. In nucleotides, the CDR3 is TGTGCCAGCAGGCAAAGAAGGGACAGGGGAGAGACCGGGGAGCTGTTTTTT. It translates to CASRQRRDRGETGELFF.

This clonotype is deemed medium-sized. Because the library targeted alpha chains, this beta chain is an off-target read whose size means little. The V call is TRBV6-5, the J call TRBJ1-3; no clear D. The CDR3 sequence is 15 residues long. Trimming shortened V by 7 bases and J by 0 bases, and 13 bases separated the two germline ends. The germline V gene has CDR1 MNHEY and CDR2 SVGAGI. The CDR3 loop reads CASKVSLSSGNTIYF. The DNA for the CDR3 is TGTGCCAGCAAAGTCAGCCTTTCCTCTGGAAACACCATATATTTT.

Within the sample, this clonotype is medium-sized. The library was designed around alpha chains, so this beta chain is a stray read whose abundance carries little weight. The chain couples TRBV6-5 to TRBJ2-1; 7 positions agree with TRBD2. The trim removed 6 bases at V and 6 bases at J, leaving 17 bases unmatched. This CDR3 is 17 amino acids long. CDR1 is MNHEY and CDR2 is SVGAGI in the germline V gene. The CDR3 DNA sequence: TGTGCCAGCAGCACCCGGGCGTGGGAGGGATGGGTCAATGAGCAGTTCTTC. This sequence encodes CASSTRAWEGWVNEQFF.

By frequency in the sample, this clonotype is medium-sized. The library was prepared for alpha chains; this beta chain is a stray read, so its frequency means little. The chain couples TRBV3-1 to TRBJ2-3, with 9 nucleotides matching TRBD1. This CDR3 is built from 16 residues. Germline V gives CDR1 LGHDT, CDR2 YNNKEL (reference sequence). V was pared by 1 base and J by 5 bases, with 7 bases of the junction left unmatched. CDR3 residues: CASSQVRDRVIDTQYF. Written as DNA, the CDR3 is TGTGCCAGCAGCCAAGTCCGGGACAGGGTGATAGATACGCAGTATTTT.

This clonotype came up a few times. Because the library targeted alpha chains, this beta chain is an off-target read whose size means little. V and J are TRBV18 and TRBJ1-1; the D gene is possibly TRBD1 (6 bases). CDR1 and CDR2 from the germline V gene are KGHSH and LQKENI. The CDR3 runs 14 residues. V was pared by 4 bases and J by 4 bases, with 13 bases between. The CDR3 region has the DNA TGTGCCAGCTCACTAACAGGGTCCGGCACTGAAGCTTTCTTT. Protein product: CASSLTGSGTEAFF.

Details on this clonotype: This beta chain appears as a stray read in a library generated for alpha chains; its size is not informative. The V gene is TRBV5-1, the J gene TRBJ2-3; 7 bases are shared with TRBD1. CDR1 is SGHRS, CDR2 YFSETQ, per germline. The V and J ends lost 3 bases and 7 bases, in that order; junction bases with no gene match: 8. This CDR3 comprises 14 residues. CDR3 sequence: CASSWGQQPNTQYF. DNA for the CDR3: TGCGCCAGCAGCTGGGGACAGCAACCAAATACGCAGTATTTT.

Comment on this clonotype: This beta chain appears as a stray read in a library generated for alpha chains; its size is not informative. The gene calls are TRBV20-1 and TRBJ2-4; D perhaps matches TRBD1 (5 bases). Germline V gene data show CDR1 as DFQATT and CDR2 as SNEGSKA (reference sequence). V lost 3 bases and J lost 0, with 15 bases in between. The CDR3 consists of 16 residues. The CDR3 loop reads CSASKGSPLAKNIQYF. For the CDR3, the DNA is TGCAGTGCTAGCAAGGGGTCACCTCTAGCCAAAAACATTCAGTACTTC.

This clonotype is judged medium-sized (0.01 to 0.1%). This beta chain is a stray read from a library made for alpha chains; its abundance is not meaningful. The rearrangement uses TRBV6-2 or TRBV6-3 and TRBJ2-2; the D gene could be TRBD1 or TRBD2 (5 bases each). Trimming took 6 bases from V and 6 from J, leaving 23 bases between them. In germline, CDR1 is MNHEY, CDR2 SVGEGT. CDR3 length: 17 residues. The CDR3 sequence: CASSSAPGTPRAGELFF. CDR3 in DNA: TGTGCCAGCAGCTCCGCCCCCGGGACCCCCAGAGCCGGGGAGCTGTTTTTT.